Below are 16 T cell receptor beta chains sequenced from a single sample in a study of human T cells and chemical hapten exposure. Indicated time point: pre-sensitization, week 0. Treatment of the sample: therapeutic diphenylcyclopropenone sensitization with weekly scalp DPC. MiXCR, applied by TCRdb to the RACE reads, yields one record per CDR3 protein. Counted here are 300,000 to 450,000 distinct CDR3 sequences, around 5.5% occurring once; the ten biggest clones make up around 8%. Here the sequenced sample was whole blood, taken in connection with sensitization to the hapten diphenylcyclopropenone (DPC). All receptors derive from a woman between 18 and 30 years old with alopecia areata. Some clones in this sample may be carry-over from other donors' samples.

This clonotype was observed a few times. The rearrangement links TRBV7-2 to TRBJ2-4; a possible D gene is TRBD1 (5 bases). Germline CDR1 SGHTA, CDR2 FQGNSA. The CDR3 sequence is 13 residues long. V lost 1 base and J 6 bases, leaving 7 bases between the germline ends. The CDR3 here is CASSLGQGNIQYF. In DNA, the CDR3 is TGTGCCAGCAGCTTAGGTCAGGGAAACATTCAGTACTTC.

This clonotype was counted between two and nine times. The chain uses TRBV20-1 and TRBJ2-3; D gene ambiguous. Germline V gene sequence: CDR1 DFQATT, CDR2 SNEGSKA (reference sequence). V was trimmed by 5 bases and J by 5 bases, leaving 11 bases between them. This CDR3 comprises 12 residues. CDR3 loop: CSALTNLDTQYF. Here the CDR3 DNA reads TGCAGTGCTCTCACTAATTTAGATACGCAGTATTTT.

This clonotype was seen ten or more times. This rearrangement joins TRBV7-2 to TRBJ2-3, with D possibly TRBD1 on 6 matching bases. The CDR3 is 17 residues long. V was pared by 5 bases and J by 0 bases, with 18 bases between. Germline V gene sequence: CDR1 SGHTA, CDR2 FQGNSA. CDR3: CASSRGRGSSSTDTQYF. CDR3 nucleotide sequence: TGTGCCAGCAGCCGGGGCAGGGGAAGCTCTAGCACAGATACGCAGTATTTT.

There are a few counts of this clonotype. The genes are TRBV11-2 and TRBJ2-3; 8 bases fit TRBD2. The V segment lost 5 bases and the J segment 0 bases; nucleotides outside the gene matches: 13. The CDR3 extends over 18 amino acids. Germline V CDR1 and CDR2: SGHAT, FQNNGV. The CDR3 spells CASSRGAGGLRSTDTQYF. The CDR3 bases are TGTGCCAGCAGCCGAGGTGCGGGGGGCCTCCGCAGCACAGATACGCAGTATTTT.

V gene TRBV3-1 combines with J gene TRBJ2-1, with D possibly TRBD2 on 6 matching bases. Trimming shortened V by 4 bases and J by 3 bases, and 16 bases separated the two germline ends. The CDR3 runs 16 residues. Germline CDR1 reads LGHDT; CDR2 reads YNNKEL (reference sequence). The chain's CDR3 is CASSPMGGSLYNEQFF. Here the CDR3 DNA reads TGTGCCAGCAGCCCCATGGGGGGTAGCCTCTACAATGAGCAGTTCTTC.

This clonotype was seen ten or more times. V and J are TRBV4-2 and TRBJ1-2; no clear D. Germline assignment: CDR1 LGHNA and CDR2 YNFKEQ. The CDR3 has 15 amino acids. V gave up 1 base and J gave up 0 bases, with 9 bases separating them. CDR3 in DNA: TGTGCCAGCAGCCAAGTCCCAGGAGCTAACTATGGCTACACCTTC. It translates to CASSQVPGANYGYTF.

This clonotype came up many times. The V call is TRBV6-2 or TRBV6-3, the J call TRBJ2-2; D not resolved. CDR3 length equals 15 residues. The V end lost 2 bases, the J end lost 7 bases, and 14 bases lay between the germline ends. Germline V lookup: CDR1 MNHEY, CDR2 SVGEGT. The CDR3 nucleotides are TGTGCCAGCAGTTACCTAGGCCAGGTCGGCGGGGAGCTGTTTTTT. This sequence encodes CASSYLGQVGGELFF.

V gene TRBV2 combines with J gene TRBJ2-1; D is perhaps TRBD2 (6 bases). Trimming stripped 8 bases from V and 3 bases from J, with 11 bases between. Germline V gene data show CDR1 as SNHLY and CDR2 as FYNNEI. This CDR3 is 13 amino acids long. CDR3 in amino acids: CASAGYNYNEQFF. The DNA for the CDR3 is TGTGCCAGCGCGGGGTATAACTACAATGAGCAGTTCTTC.

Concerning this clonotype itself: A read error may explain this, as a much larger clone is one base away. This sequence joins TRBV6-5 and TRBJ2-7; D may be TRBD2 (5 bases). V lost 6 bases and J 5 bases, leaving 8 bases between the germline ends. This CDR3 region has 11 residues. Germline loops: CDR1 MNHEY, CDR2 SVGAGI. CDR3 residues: CASSPGNEQYF. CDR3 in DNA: TGTGCCAGCAGCCCCGGGAACGAGCAGTACTTC.

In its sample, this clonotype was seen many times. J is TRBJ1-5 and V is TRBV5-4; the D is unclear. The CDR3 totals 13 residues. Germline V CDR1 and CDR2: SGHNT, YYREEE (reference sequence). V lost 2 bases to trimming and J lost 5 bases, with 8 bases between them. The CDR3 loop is CASSFNPDQPQHF. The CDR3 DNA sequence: TGTGCCAGCAGCTTCAATCCCGATCAGCCCCAGCATTTT.

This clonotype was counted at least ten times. DNA of the CDR3: TGTGCCACCAGCAGAGCGAGGATCATCGCAGGAGGCAATGAGCAGTTCTTC. Translation gives CATSRARIIAGGNEQFF. V gene TRBV15 combines with J gene TRBJ2-1; the D gene is possibly TRBD2 (5 bases). The CDR3 length is 17 residues. Germline CDR1 reads LNHNV; CDR2 reads YYDKDF (reference sequence). Deletions cut 1 base from V and 6 bases from J, with 19 bases between.

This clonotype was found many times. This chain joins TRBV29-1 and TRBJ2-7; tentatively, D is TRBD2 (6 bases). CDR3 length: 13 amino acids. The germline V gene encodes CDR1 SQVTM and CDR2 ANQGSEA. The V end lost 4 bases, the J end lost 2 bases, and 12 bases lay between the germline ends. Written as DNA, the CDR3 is TGCAGCGTTGCCGGTTCGGGAGCCTACGAGCAGTACTTC. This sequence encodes CSVAGSGAYEQYF.

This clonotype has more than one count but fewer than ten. DNA of the CDR3: TGTGCCAGCAGTGCCGACAGGAATTCTGGAAACACCATATATTTT. As protein: CASSADRNSGNTIYF. The chain uses TRBV2 and TRBJ1-3, with D perhaps matching TRBD1 (6 bases). This CDR3 spans 15 amino acids. Per the germline V gene, CDR1 is SNHLY and CDR2 is FYNNEI. Trimming removed 4 bases at V and 1 base at J, with 11 bases between.

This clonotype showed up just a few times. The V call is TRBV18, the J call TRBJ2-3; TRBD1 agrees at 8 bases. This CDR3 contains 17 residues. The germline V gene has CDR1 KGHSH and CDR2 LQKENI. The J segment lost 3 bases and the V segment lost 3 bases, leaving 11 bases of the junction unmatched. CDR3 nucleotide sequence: TGTGCCAGCTCACCCCCAGTCCCAGGGGGCCCGACAGATACGCAGTATTTT. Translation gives CASSPPVPGGPTDTQYF.

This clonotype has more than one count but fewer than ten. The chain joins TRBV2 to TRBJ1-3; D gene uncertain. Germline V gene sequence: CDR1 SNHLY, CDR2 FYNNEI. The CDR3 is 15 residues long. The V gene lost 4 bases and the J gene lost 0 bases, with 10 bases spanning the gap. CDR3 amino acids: CASSAATYSGNTIYF. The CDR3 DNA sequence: TGTGCCAGCAGTGCAGCCACTTACTCTGGAAACACCATATATTTT. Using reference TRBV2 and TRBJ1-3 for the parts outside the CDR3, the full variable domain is EPEVTQTPSHQVTQMGQEVILRCVPISNHLYFYWYRQILGQKVEFLVSFYNNEISEKSEIFDDQFSVERPDGSNFTLKIRSTKLEDSAMYFCASSAATYSGNTIYFGEGSWLTVV.

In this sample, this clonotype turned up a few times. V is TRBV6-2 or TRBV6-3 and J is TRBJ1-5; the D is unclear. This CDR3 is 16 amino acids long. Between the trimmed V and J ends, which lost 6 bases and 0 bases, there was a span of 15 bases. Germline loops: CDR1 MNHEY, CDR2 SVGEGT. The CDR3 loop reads CASSRDRGDSNQPQHF. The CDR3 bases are TGTGCCAGCAGCCGCGACCGTGGGGATAGCAATCAGCCCCAGCATTTT.